This paragraph reports one T cell receptor beta chain. Its antigen is still unknown. The data derive from a study of Tregs in tolerant kidney transplant recipients. Study outcomes and limitations: Biological reproducibility was not directly addressed in this study.

Germline V CDR1 and CDR2: SGHNT, YENEEA. The CDR3 sequence is 15 residues long. Losses at the gene ends were 3 bases for V and 7 bases for J; bases not matched to a gene: 4. Related graft donors supplied nonmyeloablative bone marrow transplants, and mixed chimerism was transient. Unstimulated regulatory T cells (CD4+CD25+CD127-), CD4+CD25- non-regulatory cells, CD4 and CD8 cells were FACS-sorted from thawed PBMCs. The assay was immunoSEQ multiplex PCR, and TCRdb's table has in-frame clones only and misses some. The sample contains tens of thousands of clones, 80% to 90% of which appear only once. The sequence came from a human patient who received a combined kidney and bone marrow transplant. A subset of T cells may come from the graft donor. The V gene is TRBV11-3, the J gene TRBJ1-6; TRBD1 aligns across 9 bases. The specimen was CD4+ T cells from blood (PBMCs), collected 6 months after the transplant. CDR3 region: CASSFTGGINSPLHF. CDR3 nucleotides: TGTGCCAGCAGCTTCACAGGGGGCATCAATTCACCCCTCCACTTT.